This is a list of T cell receptor beta chains from one sample in a study of T-cell memory formation after mild COVID-19. TCRdb fed the 5' RACE reads into MiXCR, producing one record per CDR3 protein. The repertoire consists of about half a million distinct CDR3 sequences, with about 18% occurring once and the leading ten covering around an eighth. Sample: PBMCs or a T cell subset sorted from them (not recorded which). The receptors derive from an adult woman who had mild COVID-19 (a few samples of this study predate the infection). Cell type and time point are not known. CDR3s include the opening cysteine and the closing phenylalanine or tryptophan. A D gene is named only where the DNA matches it firmly. Size is stated for part of the rows, as once, few or many counts, or as a class when the clone is expanded.

- | TRBV27 | - | CASSLSGQGVEQYF
- | TRBV29-1 | TRBD2 | CSVGTHPGLAGVEYEQYF
- | TRBV7-2 | TRBD2 | CASSLFGGEVADTQYF
- | TRBV7-2 | - | CASSLEPIRPFF
- | TRBV25-1 | - | CASRNSGEQYF
- | TRBV12-3/TRBV12-4 | - | CASSSEVRSGNQPQHF
few | TRBV9 | - | CASSQWGDGYGYTF
- | TRBV29-1 | - | CSVVNSHIYYEQYF
few | TRBV6-1 | TRBD2 | CASSEARRGDTQYF
- | TRBV6-7 | TRBD2 | CASSPPGERGAYNEQFF
few | TRBV12-3/TRBV12-4 | - | CASSYPPALTDTQYF
- | TRBV29-1 | - | CSVEDSSYEQYF
- | TRBV5-1 | - | CASSLGSGGDSEAFF
- | TRBV5-4 | TRBD2 | CASSLELAGGPSGQYF
few | TRBV5-6 | TRBD2 | CASSFTSGTFPYEQYF
- | TRBV12-3/TRBV12-4 | - | CASSPGAEAFF
- | TRBV12-3/TRBV12-4 | - | CASSPRRRGTEAFF
few | TRBV27 | - | CASSRGFWNSPLHF
few | TRBV29-1 | - | CSVPLTGKEGYTF
- | TRBV5-1 | - | CASSSDRMNTEAFF
once | TRBV6-4 | TRBD1 | CASSLGQGDSSPLHF
few | TRBV20-1 | - | CSARAPRVNGYNEQFF
- | TRBV12-3/TRBV12-4 | TRBD2 | CASSSRTSANEQFF
few | TRBV5-1 | - | CASSLSLDYEQYF
many | TRBV6-5 | - | CASSEGEADTGELFF
- | TRBV5-8 | - | CASSRRTEAFF
few | TRBV30 | - | CAWSVGDIYNEQFF
few | TRBV7-9 | TRBD1 | CASRGQFHSPLHF
few | TRBV12-3/TRBV12-4 | - | CASSLLSYGYTF
- | TRBV18 | - | CASSPPNRPNTEAFF
- | TRBV7-2 | - | CASSLGQPSVSTQYF
- | TRBV27 | - | CASSFSTGHYEQYF
few | TRBV7-6 | - | CASSPYEKSYEQYF
many | TRBV7-2 | - | CASSPSTVREQYF
- | TRBV2 | - | CASSDLTAIPQYF
many | TRBV4-3 | - | CASSPVETSSYNEQFF
- | TRBV6-2/TRBV6-3 | TRBD2 | CASSYTTGLAQTGELFF
- | TRBV5-6 | - | CASSPWAQGNQPQHF
- | TRBV11-2 | - | CASSHYTEAFF
- | TRBV6-1 | TRBD2 | CASQRGSYNEQFF
few | TRBV4-2 | TRBD2 | CASSHSHSGRNTQYF
many | TRBV7-9 | TRBD2 | CASSPTRLAGGENTQYF
many | TRBV5-4 | - | CASSLTVSGEQFF
few | TRBV29-1 | TRBD1 | CSARRGGGREKLFF
few | TRBV25-1 | - | CASSWRTDTQYF
- | TRBV2 | - | CASSERPGQMNTEAFF
few | TRBV20-1 | TRBD2 | CSARAGRGAYNEQFF